Listed here are 9 T cell receptor beta chains from one sample, sequenced in a study of blood T cell repertoires in COVID-19. Here immunoSEQ multiplex PCR was the method, and the copy in TCRdb shows in-frame clones only, minus some. This sample has about 120,000 clones; 60% to 85% occur once, and the top ten carry around 0.9%. Sample: peripheral blood. The source of these receptors is a human donor with acute or convalescent COVID-19. The donor label of this sample is uncertain.

The chain has TRBV18 and TRBJ2-5; no reliable D call. Germline values: CDR1 KGHSH, CDR2 LQKENI. The CDR3 loop spans 13 amino acids. Between the trimmed V and J ends, which lost 2 bases and 5 bases, there was a span of 9 bases. This CDR3 reads CASSPGQVETQYF. The CDR3 bases are TGTGCCAGCTCACCAGGGCAGGTGGAGACCCAGTACTTC.

The V gene is TRBV6-5, the J gene TRBJ1-2; 10 bases are a match to TRBD1. Trimming cost V 8 bases and J 2 bases; bases outside gene matches: 5. This CDR3 is built from 14 residues. The V gene's germline CDR1 is MNHEY and CDR2 SVGAGI. The DNA of the CDR3 is TGTGCCAGCCATCGACAGGGGGCGAACTATGGCTACACCTTC. This codes for CASHRQGANYGYTF.

The gene calls are TRBV14 and TRBJ2-1, with TRBD1 identical over 8 bases. This CDR3 has 17 amino acids. Germline assignment: CDR1 SGHDN and CDR2 FVKESK. V shed 4 bases, J shed 1 base, and the junction held 9 bases outside the gene matches. The CDR3 coding sequence is TGTGCCAGCAGCCCCAGGACAGGGAGTCGTTCCTACAATGAGCAGTTCTTC. Encoded protein: CASSPRTGSRSYNEQFF.

The chain uses TRBV5-1 and TRBJ1-1; unclear D gene. Trimming shortened V by 3 bases and J by 1 base, and 13 bases separated the two germline ends. The CDR3 length is 15 residues. CDR1 SGHRS and CDR2 YFSETQ come from the germline V gene. The CDR3 protein is CASSWFIGGNTEAFF. The CDR3 DNA is TGCGCCAGCAGCTGGTTCATCGGAGGGAACACTGAAGCTTTCTTT.

The V gene is TRBV7-9, the J gene TRBJ2-7, with D perhaps matching TRBD2 (6 bases). The V end lost 2 bases, the J end lost 0 bases, and 11 bases lay between the germline ends. This CDR3 region has 15 residues. CDR1 is SEHNR, CDR2 FQNEAQ, per germline (reference sequence). CDR3 amino acids: CASSLFGGPSYEQYF. The CDR3 DNA sequence: TGTGCCAGCAGCTTATTCGGGGGTCCCTCCTACGAGCAGTACTTC.

This chain joins TRBV3-1 (or the pseudogene TRBV3-2) and TRBJ2-5; possible D gene TRBD1, 6 bases. The CDR3 length is 16 residues. Germline V gives CDR1 LGHDT, CDR2 YNNKEL (reference sequence). V lost 2 bases, J lost 4 bases, and 17 bases lay in between. The CDR3 spells CASSQRGRGRPETQYF. CDR3 bases: TGTGCCAGCAGCCAAAGGGGCAGGGGTAGGCCAGAGACCCAGTACTTC.

The V call is TRBV5-1, the J call TRBJ1-1; 9 bases line up with TRBD1. Germline trimming cut 0 bases from V and 2 bases from J; bases unmatched to any gene: 5. The CDR3 spans 16 residues. Looked up from germline, CDR1 is SGHRS and CDR2 is YFSETQ. The chain's CDR3 is CASSLEGQGVNTEAFF. Written as DNA, the CDR3 is TGCGCCAGCAGCTTGGAGGGACAGGGCGTCAACACTGAAGCTTTCTTT. The whole variable domain, remainder taken from reference TRBV5-1 and TRBJ1-1, is KAGVTQTPRYLIKTRGQQVTLSCSPISGHRSVSWYQQTPGQGLQFLFEYFSETQRNKGNFPGRFSGRQFSNSRSEMNVSTLELGDSALYLCASSLEGQGVNTEAFFGQGTRLTVV.

This clone has a handful of counts. V is TRBV28 and J is TRBJ1-2; the D is unclear. CDR1 and CDR2 (germline): MDHEN, SYDVKM. Deletions cut 10 bases from V and 8 bases from J, with 17 bases between. CDR3 length: 12 residues. The DNA for the CDR3 is TGTGCCACAGCCGCGGGGAGCCGGGGCTACACCTTC. Residues: CATAAGSRGYTF.

The V call is TRBV27, the J call TRBJ2-5; TRBD1 agrees at 7 bases. The CDR3 is 13 amino acids. Looked up from germline, CDR1 is MNHEY and CDR2 is SMNVEV (reference sequence). After removal of 5 bases from V and 4 bases from J, the junction contained 4 bases not matched to a gene. The CDR3 nucleotides are TGTGCCAGCAGTCAATGGACAGGAGAGACCCAGTACTTC. Translating it yields CASSQWTGETQYF.